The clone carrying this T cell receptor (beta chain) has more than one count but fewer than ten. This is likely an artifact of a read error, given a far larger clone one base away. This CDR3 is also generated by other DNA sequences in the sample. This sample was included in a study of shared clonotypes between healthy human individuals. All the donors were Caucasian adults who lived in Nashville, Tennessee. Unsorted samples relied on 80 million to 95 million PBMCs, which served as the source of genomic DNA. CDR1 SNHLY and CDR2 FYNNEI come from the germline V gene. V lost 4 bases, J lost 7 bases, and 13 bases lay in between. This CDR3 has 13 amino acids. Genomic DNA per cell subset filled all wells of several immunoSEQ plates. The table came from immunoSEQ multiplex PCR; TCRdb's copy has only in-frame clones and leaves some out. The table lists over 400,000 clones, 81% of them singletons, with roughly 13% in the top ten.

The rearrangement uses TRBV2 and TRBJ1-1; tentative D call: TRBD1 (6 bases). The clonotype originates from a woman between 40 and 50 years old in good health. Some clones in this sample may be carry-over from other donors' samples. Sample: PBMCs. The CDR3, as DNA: TGTGCCAGCAGTGGGGGGCCGGACCTTGAAGCTTTCTTT. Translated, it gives CASSGGPDLEAFF.